This entry lists 17 T cell receptor beta chains sequenced from one sample in a study of vaccination and CD4 T cells after COVID-19. Treatment of the sample: roughly 10-day PBMC culture with coronavirus spike peptide pools or control peptides (ViraFEST assay). These TCRs are of unknown antigen specificity. Sequencing of DNA taken from cultured CD4+ T cells relied on the Oncomine TCR Beta short-read assay. TCRdb re-analysed the PCR reads in MiXCR, keeping a single row per CDR3 protein. This table has more than 15,000 distinct CDR3 sequences, less than 55% appearing once. Material: cultured CD4+ T cells from blood. Every receptor here comes from a human donor with COVID-19.

The chain couples TRBV5-4 to TRBJ1-5; D is unresolved. Germline lookup yields CDR1 SGHNT and CDR2 YYREEE (reference sequence). V gave up 0 bases and J gave up 0 bases, with 7 bases separating them. The CDR3 contains 15 residues. Here the CDR3 reads CASSLGTGSNQPQHF. The CDR3 DNA is TGTGCCAGCAGCTTGGGGACGGGTAGCAATCAGCCCCAGCATTTT.

The chain carries TRBV6-5 and TRBJ1-2; the D is unclear. V was trimmed by 3 bases and J by 4 bases, leaving 9 bases between them. Per germline, CDR1 MNHEY and CDR2 SVGAGI. The CDR3 spans 13 residues. The CDR3 is CASSYRSTYGYTF. In DNA form, the CDR3 reads TGTGCCAGCAGTTATAGGTCTACCTATGGCTACACCTTC.

This clonotype was detected only once. This chain links TRBV7-9 with TRBJ2-3, with 13 bases that match TRBD2. V gave up 9 bases and J gave up 3 bases; unmatched junction bases: 3. The germline V gene has CDR1 SEHNR and CDR2 FQNEAQ (reference sequence). The CDR3 sequence is 14 residues long. CDR3 DNA: TGTGCCAGAACTAGCGGGGGGGCGACAGATACGCAGTATTTT. This translates into CARTSGGATDTQYF.

This clonotype was seen more than once but under ten times. The chain carries TRBV24-1 and TRBJ1-2; D not certain. CDR1 is KGHDR, CDR2 SFDVKD, per germline. This CDR3 region has 14 residues. Trimming took 3 bases from V and 2 from J, leaving 9 bases between them. CDR3 amino acids: CATSDEGRNYGYTF. The CDR3 bases are TGTGCCACCAGTGATGAGGGAAGGAACTATGGCTACACCTTC.

This chain links TRBV10-3 with TRBJ1-1, with TRBD1 as a possible D gene (6 bases). V dropped 6 bases and J dropped 3 bases, with 14 bases sitting between them. This CDR3 has 14 residues. Germline loops: CDR1 ENHRY, CDR2 SYGVKD. The CDR3 DNA reads as TGTGCCATCAGGGAGACAGGAGAACACACTGAAGCTTTCTTT. It codes for CAIRETGEHTEAFF.

This chain links TRBV7-3 with TRBJ2-2; 9 bases match TRBD1. The CDR3 runs 19 residues. Germline CDR1 is SGHTA and CDR2 is FQGTGA. Trimming at V came to 4 bases and at J to 6 bases, leaving 18 bases not matched to a gene. The CDR3 sequence is CASSYQQGATAHGAGELFF. For the CDR3, the DNA is TGTGCCAGCAGCTACCAACAGGGGGCTACTGCACATGGGGCCGGGGAGCTGTTTTTT.

This chain joins TRBV6-1 and TRBJ1-5; 12 bases agree with TRBD1. The germline V gene has CDR1 MNHNS and CDR2 SASEGT. This CDR3 is built from 17 residues. Trimming removed 5 bases from V and 8 bases from J; junction bases left unmatched: 13. The CDR3 is CASSPTRDRGLGKPQHF. The CDR3 nucleotides are TGTGCCAGCAGTCCAACCCGGGACAGGGGGCTTGGGAAGCCCCAGCATTTT.

This clonotype appeared a few times. V and J are TRBV10-2 and TRBJ1-5; D is ambiguous. Germline V gives CDR1 WSHSY, CDR2 SAAADI. The CDR3 spans 13 residues. Trimming left V 8 bases short and J 0 bases short, with 8 bases between. The CDR3 loop is CASLEYSNQPQHF. The CDR3 bases are TGCGCCAGCCTGGAGTATAGCAATCAGCCCCAGCATTTT.

The chain has TRBV20-1 and TRBJ2-5; a possible D gene is TRBD2 (7 bases). The CDR3 totals 15 residues. Per germline, CDR1 DFQATT and CDR2 SNEGSKA (reference sequence). The V end lost 0 bases, the J end lost 2 bases, and 13 bases lay between the germline ends. As DNA, the CDR3 is TGCAGTGCTAGAGAATTAGGGGGGGTGCAAGAGACCCAGTACTTC. This encodes CSARELGGVQETQYF.

This clonotype was observed a few times. The V gene is TRBV7-3, the J gene TRBJ1-1; D uncertain. V lost 6 bases, J lost 3 bases, and 11 bases lay in between. This CDR3 region has 13 residues. CDR1 and CDR2 (germline): SGHTA, FQGTGA. CDR3 DNA sequence: TGTGCCAGCAGTGGCCACCGGGACACTGAAGCTTTCTTT. This codes for CASSGHRDTEAFF. Combining the CDR3 with reference TRBV7-3 and TRBJ1-1 gives the whole variable domain GAGVSQTPSNKVTEKGKYVELRCDPISGHTALYWYRQSLGQGPEFLIYFQGTGAADDSGLPNDRFFAVRPEGSVSTLKIQRTERGDSAVYLCASSGHRDTEAFFGQGTRLTVV.

This chain uses TRBV20-1 with TRBJ2-3; D is unclear. V lost 0 bases and J 7 bases, leaving 2 bases between the germline ends. Looked up from germline, CDR1 is DFQATT and CDR2 is SNEGSKA (reference sequence). This CDR3 comprises 10 residues. This CDR3 reads CSARDNTQYF. CDR3 DNA: TGCAGTGCTAGAGACAATACGCAGTATTTT.

The chain combines TRBV25-1 with TRBJ1-2, with 7 bases identical to TRBD1. Germline V CDR1 and CDR2: MGHDK, SYGVNS. This CDR3 region has 12 residues. J lost 7 bases, V lost 6 bases, and 5 bases had no gene match. CDR3 loop: CASRGDRSGYTF. The CDR3 nucleotides are TGTGCCAGCAGGGGGGACAGATCTGGCTACACCTTC.

This clonotype was picked up one time. This chain joins TRBV20-1 and TRBJ2-5; 16 bases match TRBD2. V shed 2 bases and J 4 bases; nucleotides not matched to a gene: 7. The germline V gene has CDR1 DFQATT and CDR2 SNEGSKA (reference sequence). The CDR3 is 17 residues long. The CDR3 here is CSARPSGLAGGTETQYF. The DNA for the CDR3 is TGCAGTGCTAGACCCTCGGGACTAGCGGGGGGGACAGAGACCCAGTACTTC.

J is TRBJ2-1 and V is TRBV6-4; the D is unclear. The V gene lost 4 bases and the J gene lost 2 bases, with 6 bases spanning the gap. Per the germline V gene, CDR1 is MRHNA and CDR2 is SNTAGT. CDR3 length equals 13 residues. CDR3 coding DNA: TGTGCCAGCAGTGTAGGACCCTACAATGAGCAGTTCTTC. Translating it yields CASSVGPYNEQFF.

The chain links TRBV6-5 to TRBJ1-2; 9 bases line up with TRBD1. Germline CDR1 MNHEY, CDR2 SVGAGI. This CDR3 spans 19 amino acids. V lost 0 bases and J lost 1; bases outside the gene matches: 12. Here the CDR3 reads CASSYSIGTGLTFNYGYTF. In DNA form, the CDR3 reads TGTGCCAGCAGTTACTCAATTGGGACAGGGCTCACCTTTAACTATGGCTACACCTTC.

The table lists this clonotype with a count of one. The CDR3 loop is CASSFSEYSNQPQHF. CDR3 bases: TGTGCCAGCAGTTTCAGCGAGTATAGCAATCAGCCCCAGCATTTT. The chain uses TRBV28 and TRBJ1-5; D uncertain. CDR1 is MDHEN and CDR2 is SYDVKM in the germline V gene. There are 15 residues in the CDR3. V lost 3 bases to trimming and J lost 0 bases, with 9 bases between them.

The chain recombines TRBV6-1 with TRBJ1-2, with D unresolved. V lost 7 bases, J lost 7 bases, and 16 bases lay in between. Germline V lookup: CDR1 MNHNS, CDR2 SASEGT. The CDR3 runs 13 residues. In DNA, the CDR3 is TGTGCCAGCATCCCTCTTGGGAAGGGTGGCTACACCTTC. Its protein is CASIPLGKGGYTF.